This TCR beta chain derives from a study of metastatic and nonmetastatic thyroid tumors. Germline V gene data show CDR1 as LGHDT and CDR2 as YNNKEL (reference sequence). The CDR3 consists of 15 residues. Original analysis: Differences in CDR3 between clinicopathological groups were drawn on to build a classifier intended to discriminate distant-metastatic papillary thyroid cancer patients. TCRdb reanalyzed the PCR reads via MiXCR. TCRdb, not the original authors, processed these V and J calls. The sample has fewer than 100,000 clones; 14% to 15% are singletons. Remarks on this clone: This may be a read error: a much more frequent sequence differs by one nucleotide.

Every patient was untreated before thyroid surgery. The sequenced material came from blood. The clonotype comes from a female donor with papillary thyroid cancer or a benign thyroid nodule (not recorded which). Some clones in this sample may be carry-over from other donors' samples. The V call is TRBV3-1, the J call TRBJ2-3; D possibly corresponds to TRBD2 (5 bases). CDR3 loop: CASGQGLERTDTQYF. CDR3 bases: TGTGCCAGCGGCCAAGGACTGGAGCGCACAGATACGCAGTATTTT.